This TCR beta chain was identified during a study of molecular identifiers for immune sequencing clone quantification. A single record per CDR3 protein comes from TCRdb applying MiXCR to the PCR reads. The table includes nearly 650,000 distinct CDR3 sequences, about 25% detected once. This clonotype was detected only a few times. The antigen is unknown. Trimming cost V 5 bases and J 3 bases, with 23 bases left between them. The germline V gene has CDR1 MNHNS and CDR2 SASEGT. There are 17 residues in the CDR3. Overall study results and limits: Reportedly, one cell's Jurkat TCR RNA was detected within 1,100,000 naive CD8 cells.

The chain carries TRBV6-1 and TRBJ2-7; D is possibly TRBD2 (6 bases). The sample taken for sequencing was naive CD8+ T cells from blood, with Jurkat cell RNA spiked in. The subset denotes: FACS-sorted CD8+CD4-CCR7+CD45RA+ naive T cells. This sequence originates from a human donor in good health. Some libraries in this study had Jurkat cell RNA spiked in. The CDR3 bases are TGTGCCAGCAGTTACCCCCGGGGGTGGGGAGGAAGCTACGAGCAGTACTTC. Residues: CASSYPRGWGGSYEQYF.